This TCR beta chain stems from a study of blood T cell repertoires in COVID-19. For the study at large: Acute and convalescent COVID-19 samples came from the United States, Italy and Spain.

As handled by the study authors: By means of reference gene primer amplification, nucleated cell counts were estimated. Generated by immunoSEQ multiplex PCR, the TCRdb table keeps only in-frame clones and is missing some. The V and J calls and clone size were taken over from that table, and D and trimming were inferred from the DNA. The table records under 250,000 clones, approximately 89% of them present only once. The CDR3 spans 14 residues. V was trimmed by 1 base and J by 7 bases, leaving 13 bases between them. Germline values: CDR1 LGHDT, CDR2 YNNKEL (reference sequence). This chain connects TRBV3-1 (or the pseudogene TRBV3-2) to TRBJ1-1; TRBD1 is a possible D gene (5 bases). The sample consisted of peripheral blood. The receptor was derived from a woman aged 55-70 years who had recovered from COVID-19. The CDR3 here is CASSQVRRGNEAFF. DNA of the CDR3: TGTGCCAGCAGCCAAGTCCGCCGGGGGAATGAAGCTTTCTTT.